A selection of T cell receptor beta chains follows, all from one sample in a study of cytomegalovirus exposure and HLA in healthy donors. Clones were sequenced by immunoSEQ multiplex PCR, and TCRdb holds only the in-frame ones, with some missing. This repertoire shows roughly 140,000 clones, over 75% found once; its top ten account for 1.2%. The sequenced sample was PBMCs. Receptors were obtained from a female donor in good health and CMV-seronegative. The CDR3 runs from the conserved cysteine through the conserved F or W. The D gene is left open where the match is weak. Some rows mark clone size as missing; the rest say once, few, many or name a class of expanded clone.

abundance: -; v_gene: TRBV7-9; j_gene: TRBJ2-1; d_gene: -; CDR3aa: CASSLGGQYLYKNEQFF; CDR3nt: TGTGCCAGCAGCTTAGGGGGGCAATATCTCTACAAGAATGAGCAGTTCTTC
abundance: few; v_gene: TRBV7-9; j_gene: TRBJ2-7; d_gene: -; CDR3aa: CASSIAGMAGYEQYF; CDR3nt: TGTGCCAGCAGTATAGCAGGGATGGCAGGCTACGAGCAGTACTTC
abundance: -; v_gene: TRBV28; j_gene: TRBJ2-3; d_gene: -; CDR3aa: CASSMISGFTDTQYF; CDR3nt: TGTGCCAGCAGTATGATAAGCGGGTTCACAGATACGCAGTATTTT
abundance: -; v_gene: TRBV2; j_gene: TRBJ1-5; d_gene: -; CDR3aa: CASSFTESHQPQHF; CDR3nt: TGTGCCAGCAGTTTCACGGAGTCTCATCAGCCCCAGCATTTT
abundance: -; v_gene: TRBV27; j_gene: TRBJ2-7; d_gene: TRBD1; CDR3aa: CASSLWDRNYEQYF; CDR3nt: TGTGCCAGCAGTTTATGGGACAGGAACTACGAGCAGTACTTC
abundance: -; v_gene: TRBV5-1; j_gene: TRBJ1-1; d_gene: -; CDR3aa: CASSLRPGHTEAFF; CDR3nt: TGCGCCAGCAGCTTGAGGCCAGGGCACACTGAAGCTTTCTTT
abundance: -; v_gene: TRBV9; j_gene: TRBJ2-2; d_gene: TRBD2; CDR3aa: CASSEERDGELFF; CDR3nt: TGTGCCAGTTCTGAGGAGCGGGACGGGGAGCTGTTTTTT
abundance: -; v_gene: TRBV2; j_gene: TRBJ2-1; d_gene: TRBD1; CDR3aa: CASSGTGDNEQFF; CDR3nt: TGTGCCAGCAGTGGGACAGGGGACAATGAGCAGTTCTTC
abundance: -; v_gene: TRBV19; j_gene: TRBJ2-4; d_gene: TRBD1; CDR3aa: CASRATGVYIQYF; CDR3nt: TGTGCCAGTAGGGCCACAGGGGTGTACATTCAGTACTTC
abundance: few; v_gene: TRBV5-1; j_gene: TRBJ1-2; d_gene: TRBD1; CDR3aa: CASSAGTGLASYGYTF; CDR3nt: TGCGCCAGCAGCGCCGGGACAGGGCTGGCATCCTATGGCTACACCTTC
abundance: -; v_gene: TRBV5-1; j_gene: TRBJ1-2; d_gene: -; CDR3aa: CASSLFGQNGYGYTF; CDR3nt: TGCGCCAGCAGCTTGTTCGGACAGAATGGCTATGGCTACACCTTC
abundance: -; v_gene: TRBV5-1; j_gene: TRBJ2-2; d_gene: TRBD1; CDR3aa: CASSSRQGQDTGELFF; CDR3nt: TGCGCCAGCAGTAGTCGACAGGGACAGGACACCGGGGAGCTGTTTTTT
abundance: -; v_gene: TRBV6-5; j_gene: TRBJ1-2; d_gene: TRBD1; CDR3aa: CASSYDYRGPNYGYTF; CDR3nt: TGTGCCAGCAGTTACGACTACAGGGGGCCTAACTATGGCTACACCTTC
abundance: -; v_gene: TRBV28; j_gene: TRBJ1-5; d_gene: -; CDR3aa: CASTRGIPQPQHF; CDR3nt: TGTGCCAGCACCCGGGGGATACCTCAGCCCCAGCATTTT
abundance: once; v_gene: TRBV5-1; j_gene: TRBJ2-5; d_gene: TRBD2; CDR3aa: CASRLWEGAETQYF; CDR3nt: TGCGCCAGCAGGTTGTGGGAGGGCGCCGAGACCCAGTACTTC
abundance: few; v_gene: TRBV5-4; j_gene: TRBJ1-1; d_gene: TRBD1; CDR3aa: CASSGPGQGYTEAFF; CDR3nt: TGTGCCAGCAGCGGGCCGGGACAGGGCTACACTGAAGCTTTCTTT
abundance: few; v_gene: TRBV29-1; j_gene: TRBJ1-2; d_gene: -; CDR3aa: CSVIMTSYGYTF; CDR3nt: TGCAGCGTTATTATGACTAGCTATGGCTACACCTTC
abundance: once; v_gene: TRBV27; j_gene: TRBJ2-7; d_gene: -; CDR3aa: CASSQIQGQRSYEQYF; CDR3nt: TGTGCCAGCAGTCAAATTCAGGGGCAGCGCTCCTACGAGCAGTACTTC
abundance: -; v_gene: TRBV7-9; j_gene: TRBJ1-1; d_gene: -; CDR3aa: CASSLALTGNTEAFF; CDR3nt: TGTGCCAGCAGCTTAGCGCTAACGGGGAACACTGAAGCTTTCTTT
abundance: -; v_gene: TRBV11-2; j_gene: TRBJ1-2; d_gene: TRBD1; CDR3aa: CASSPGTGVNYGYTF; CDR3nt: TGTGCCAGCAGCCCCGGGACAGGGGTTAACTATGGCTACACCTTC